A selection of T cell receptor beta chains follows, all from one sample in a study of CD8 T cells in ankylosing spondylitis. Using its own MiXCR run on the 5' RACE reads, TCRdb lists one record per CDR3 protein. In the table there are about 200,000 distinct CDR3 sequences, 7.3% of which are singletons. Sequencing was done on a sample of blood, either unsorted or a sorted T cell fraction (not recorded which). These receptors came from a male donor with ankylosing spondylitis. Each CDR3 is given with its conserved first and last residue. D genes are given only for firm matches. Size is stated for part of the rows, as once, few or many counts, or as a class when the clone is expanded.

>.|TRBV12-3/TRBV12-4|many|TRBJ1-4
TGTGCCAGCAGGCTCGGGGGGGGTGAAAAACTGTTTTTT
CASRLGGGEKLFF
>TRBD2|TRBV4-1|many|TRBJ2-1
TGCGCCAGCAGCCAGGGGAAGGTCGGCGGGGGGTACAATGAGCAGTTCTTC
CASSQGKVGGGYNEQFF
>.|TRBV7-9|.|TRBJ2-6
TGTGCCAGCAGCAGGACGGGGGGCCGCTCTGGGGCCAACGTCCTGACTTTC
CASSRTGGRSGANVLTF
>TRBD2|TRBV27|few|TRBJ2-1
TGTGCCAGCAGTTTTCTCGCGGGAGGGAAGATAGTCGATGAGCAGTTCTTC
CASSFLAGGKIVDEQFF
>TRBD1|TRBV20-1|many|TRBJ2-5
TGCAGTGCTAGAGGAGGAGACAGGGGTTATCAAGAGACCCAGTACTTC
CSARGGDRGYQETQYF
>.|TRBV5-8|many|TRBJ2-2
TGTGCCAGCAGGAGAAGGGACCTAAGGACCGGGGAGCTGTTTTTT
CASRRRDLRTGELFF
>.|TRBV27|many|TRBJ1-2
TGTGCCAGCAGTTCCGCGACCGGGACGTACAACTATGGCTACACCTTC
CASSSATGTYNYGYTF
>TRBD1|TRBV6-5|many|TRBJ2-5
TGTGCCAGCAGTTATTCGACAGGGCGGCAAGAGACCCAGTACTTC
CASSYSTGRQETQYF
>.|TRBV28|few|TRBJ2-1
TGTGCCGTCCCACAGGGGAGGGAGCAGTTCTTC
CAVPQGREQFF
>.|TRBV7-2|many|TRBJ2-1
TGTGCCAGCAGCTTATCACACCGCCTCTCCTACAATGAGCAGTTCTTC
CASSLSHRLSYNEQFF
>.|TRBV19|many|TRBJ1-1
TGTGCCAGTACCCCCGGGGGTCCTGAAGCTTTCTTT
CASTPGGPEAFF
>.|TRBV5-1|few|TRBJ1-1
TGCGCCAGCAGCTTGGCAGTAGGGAACACTGAAGCTTTCTTT
CASSLAVGNTEAFF
>.|TRBV4-3|many|TRBJ2-1
TGCGCCAGCAGCCAAGATGGGGCCCAAATACAGTACAATGAGCAGTTCTTC
CASSQDGAQIQYNEQFF
>TRBD1|TRBV29-1|many|TRBJ2-3
TGCAGCGGTCGGGACAGGGTCACAGATACGCAGTATTTT
CSGRDRVTDTQYF
>.|TRBV29-1|.|TRBJ2-7
TGCAGCGTTAGTTTGACGGGACCGACCTACGAGCAGTACTTC
CSVSLTGPTYEQYF
>.|TRBV15|many|TRBJ1-2
TGTGCCACCAGCAGAGATGGATCCGGTTGGGACTATGGCTACACCTTC
CATSRDGSGWDYGYTF
>.|TRBV28|many|TRBJ2-6
TGTGCCAGCAGCCCGGGACTCTCTGGGGCCAACGTCCTGACTTTC
CASSPGLSGANVLTF
>.|TRBV4-1|.|TRBJ2-1
TGCGCCAGCACCCCCCCTGGGCGGTATGAGCAGTTCTTC
CASTPPGRYEQFF
>.|TRBV4-1|many|TRBJ1-3
TGCGCCAGCAGCCCTCGGGGGAACTCTGGAAACACCATATATTTT
CASSPRGNSGNTIYF
>.|TRBV28|many|TRBJ2-1
TGTGCCAGCAGTTTGCGGGGGCTATACAATGAGCAGTTCTTC
CASSLRGLYNEQFF
>.|TRBV29-1|many|TRBJ2-1
TGCAGCGTTGCGGGGGCCGACAATGAGCAGTTCTTC
CSVAGADNEQFF
>.|TRBV18|many|TRBJ1-1
TGTGCCAGCTCACCAATACGGGGGTTCATGAACACTGAAGCTTTCTTT
CASSPIRGFMNTEAFF
>TRBD2|TRBV6-5|many|TRBJ2-1
TGTGCCAGCAGTTACGGACTAGCGGGCGGAACCTCCTACAATGAGCAGTTCTTC
CASSYGLAGGTSYNEQFF
>.|TRBV6-2/TRBV6-3|many|TRBJ1-5
TGTGCCAGCAGGGCTGACTCTTCCCAGCATTTT
CASRADSSQHF
>.|TRBV7-9|.|TRBJ2-1
TGTGCCAGCAGCTTAGCGCGGGGTAGCGGACCCTACAATGAGCAGTTCTTC
CASSLARGSGPYNEQFF
>.|TRBV29-1|many|TRBJ2-7
TGCAGCGTTGATGAGGGGGAAGACTACGAGCAGTACTTC
CSVDEGEDYEQYF
>TRBD1|TRBV5-1|many|TRBJ2-7
TGCGCCAGCAGCCACCGGGACAGTTACGAGCAGTACTTC
CASSHRDSYEQYF
>.|TRBV7-7|.|TRBJ1-1
TGTGCTAGCAGCTTATCTAGGGGAGCTGAAGCTTTCTTT
CASSLSRGAEAFF
>TRBD2|TRBV9|many|TRBJ2-7
TGTGCCAGCAGCGTTGTTGGGACTAGCGGGGACCACGAGCAGTACTTC
CASSVVGTSGDHEQYF
>.|TRBV2|many|TRBJ2-7
TGTGCCAGCAGTGAAGGGGTGGTAGGATCCTACGAGCAGTACTTC
CASSEGVVGSYEQYF
>TRBD2|TRBV27|many|TRBJ2-7
TGTGCCAGCAGTCAAAGCGGGGGGTACTACGAGCAGTACTTC
CASSQSGGYYEQYF
>.|TRBV14|.|TRBJ2-1
TGTGCCAGCAGCCAAGCGCTTATATATGAGCAGTTCTTC
CASSQALIYEQFF
>TRBD1|TRBV2|.|TRBJ2-3
TGTGCCACCAGTCCGGGACAGGGGTATGATACGCAGTATTTT
CATSPGQGYDTQYF
>TRBD1|TRBV7-9|few|TRBJ2-7
TGTGCCAGCAGCTTTTCGATCCGGACAGGGGATTACGAGCAGTACTTC
CASSFSIRTGDYEQYF
>TRBD2|TRBV30|few|TRBJ2-2
TGTGCCGGACGGACTAGCGGGCCGAACACCGGGGAGCTGTTTTTT
CAGRTSGPNTGELFF
>.|TRBV5-6|.|TRBJ2-7
TGTGCCAGCAGCTTGGGACTAGTGAGAGAGCAGTACTTC
CASSLGLVREQYF
>TRBD1|TRBV27|many|TRBJ2-7
TGTGCCAGCAGTTTCGGGACAGAAACCTACGAGCAGTACTTC
CASSFGTETYEQYF
>TRBD2|TRBV12-3/TRBV12-4|many|TRBJ2-7
TGTGCCAGCAAGACTAGCGGGATCTACGAGCAGTACTTC
CASKTSGIYEQYF
>.|TRBV27|many|TRBJ2-2
TGTGCCAGCAGTTTATTTGGTTCAAACACCGGGGAGCTGTTTTTT
CASSLFGSNTGELFF
>.|TRBV12-3/TRBV12-4|many|TRBJ2-5
TGTGCCAGCAGTTTAGAGAGATGGTCATTCAAAGAGACCCAGTACTTC
CASSLERWSFKETQYF
>TRBD2|TRBV20-1|many|TRBJ2-1
TGCAGTGCTCTTGCGCGGGAGCTCCAGAATGAGCAGTTCTTC
CSALARELQNEQFF
>.|TRBV24-1|.|TRBJ1-5
TGTGCCACCAGTGATATGGATAGCAATCAGCCCCAGCATTTT
CATSDMDSNQPQHF
>.|TRBV12-3/TRBV12-4|many|TRBJ2-7
TGTGCCAGCAGTTCCTACAGTGGGCCCTCCTACGAGCAGTACTTC
CASSSYSGPSYEQYF
>.|TRBV7-2|many|TRBJ2-4
TGTGCCAGCAGCTTAGTAACTTTCGGGCAGGGGTTTATTCAGTACTTC
CASSLVTFGQGFIQYF